The entry below describes one TCR beta chain. With 60 Vbeta and 13 Jbeta primers, the PCR was carried out. Sequencing used immunoSEQ multiplex PCR; TCRdb keeps in-frame clones, though not all of them. The table lists about 160,000 clones, around 88% of them singletons. Germline loops: CDR1 KGHSH, CDR2 LQKENI. Trimming took off 3 bases at V and 7 bases at J, with 12 bases between the two ends. The CDR3 spans 13 residues. This specimen belongs to a study of cytomegalovirus exposure and HLA in healthy donors. This TCR was sampled from a woman in her 30s in good health and CMV-seronegative. V is TRBV18 and J is TRBJ1-1, with D tentatively TRBD1 (5 bases). Sequenced input: PBMCs. CDR3 region: CASSPAGRNEAFF. The CDR3 DNA reads TGTGCCAGCTCACCCGCGGGGCGTAATGAAGCTTTCTTT.